This T cell receptor (beta chain) was found in a study of T cell clonality in common variable immunodeficiency. This clone was seen many times. The sequenced fragment ends 3 residues before the CDR3 boundary, so the rest is inferred from the germline J gene. TCRdb keeps only in-frame clones here, not all; method: immunoSEQ multiplex PCR. The specimen gives around 50,000 clones without singletons; the ten biggest hold roughly 6%. The CDR3 runs 12 residues. V lost 2 bases, J lost 6 bases, and 8 bases lay in between. Germline V gives CDR1 WNHNN, CDR2 SYGVQD (reference sequence). Sequenced material: peripheral blood mononuclear cells. The origin of this receptor is a person aged 18 to 75 in good health. The J gene is TRBJ2-7, the V gene TRBV10-1; possibly TRBD2 for D (5 bases). CDR3 sequence reads: CASSEIRGEQYF. The part of the CDR3 DNA that was read is TGCGCCAGCAGTGAGATCCGGGGCGAG.